This section outlines one T cell receptor (beta chain) sequence together with its context. These data originate in a study of blood T cell repertoires in COVID-19. Study-wide background: Samples came from the United States, Italy and Spain, spanning acute and convalescent COVID-19.

The J segment lost 4 bases and the V segment lost 1 base, leaving 7 bases of the junction unmatched. From germline, CDR1 is SGHDT and CDR2 YYEEEE. CDR3 size: 15 residues. In the authors' workflow: Using reference gene primer amplification, nucleated cell counts were estimated. Some clones are missing from TCRdb's copy, which holds only in-frame ones; the method was immunoSEQ multiplex PCR. V and J calls and clone size are those listed in that table; D and trimming were worked out from the DNA. The table records around 300,000 clones, nearly 90% of them present only once. Sequencing input: peripheral blood. The source is a woman aged 40 to 49 with COVID-19, enrolled during active disease. The chain uses TRBV5-6 and TRBJ1-2; TRBD1 matches 7 bases. In DNA, the CDR3 is TGTGCCAGCAGCTTGACCACAGGGGCCCTCTATGGCTACACCTTC. Amino acid sequence: CASSLTTGALYGYTF.